This T cell receptor beta chain was recorded in a study of blood T cells in healthy people across ages. Each donor's blood draw was approximately 10 milliliters of peripheral blood. The CDR3 is made up of 14 amino acids. Germline V gene sequence: CDR1 MDHEN, CDR2 SYDVKM. The V and J ends lost 2 bases and 0 bases respectively, with 7 bases between them. Findings of the study overall: PBMCs that were unsorted prevented a conclusive naive versus antigen-experienced comparison. There were more naive CD4+ cells and higher diversity in long-lived donors than in aged donors.

In this sample, this clonotype turned up a few times. Its antigen is not known. Then a second PCR, running about 6 to 12 cycles, was carried out with a sample-barcoded 5' primer and a J-beta primer mix. All samples gave at least 2.5 million CDR3-containing paired-end reads. MiXCR, run by TCRdb on the 5' RACE reads, gives a single entry per CDR3 protein. The table lists around 1.7 million distinct CDR3 sequences, about 30% of them singletons. This clonotype was sampled from a woman in her twenties or thirties in good health. The sequenced sample consisted of blood. The rearrangement uses TRBV28 and TRBJ1-1, with D hard to call. DNA for the CDR3: TGTGCCAGCAGTTTACCCCAGCTGAACACTGAAGCTTTCTTT. Translation: CASSLPQLNTEAFF.